The clone carrying this T cell receptor (beta chain) was counted once. The target antigen is unknown. The sample comes from a study of beta chain features in type 1 diabetes. Points from the study as a whole: Researchers could not determine here whether HLA type influences TCRB rearrangement.

The CDR3 has 15 residues. In germline, CDR1 is SGHAT, CDR2 FQNNGV. Trimming at V came to 5 bases and at J to 5 bases, leaving 12 bases not matched to a gene. Central memory, naive, regulatory and stem cell-like memory CD4+ cells were sorted by CD45RO/CCR7/CD25/CD127/CD95/CD27. Every isolated RNA sample was fully reverse transcribed, so sequencing captured expressed TCRB transcripts. The data were produced by immunoSEQ multiplex PCR, yet TCRdb's version contains in-frame clones alone and is incomplete. The sample yields more than 85,000 clones, less than 40% seen once. Material: stem cell memory CD4+ T cells from blood. The sequence was collected from a woman aged 18-35 years in good health. The J gene is TRBJ2-7, the V gene TRBV11-2; 7 bases match TRBD1. The CDR3 DNA follows: TGTGCCAGCAGCCCTCGAATTGACAGGGACCACGAGCAGTACTTC. Amino acids: CASSPRIDRDHEQYF.